This TCR beta chain was recovered during a study of radiation and T cells in renal cell carcinoma. Germline V lookup: CDR1 MNHNY, CDR2 SVGAGI (reference sequence). The CDR3 has 12 residues. The ends were cut back, 6 bases at V and 3 bases at J, with 8 bases in the middle. Time point: blood 2 weeks post-SBRT. The treatment denotes: 15 Gy SBRT to primary tumor, nephrectomy 4 weeks later. After SBRT, blood was collected at 2 and 4 weeks, plus baseline. Clones were read by immunoSEQ multiplex PCR, and TCRdb kept only the in-frame ones, dropping some. Here the sample spans around 120,000 clones, approximately 80% being singletons.

The source was blood, collected from a patient whose treatment included radiotherapy and nephrectomy. The V and J genes are TRBV6-6 and TRBJ1-2; no reliable D call. This receptor was taken from a woman aged 60-70 years with renal cell carcinoma. CDR3: CASSPRDYGYTF. The CDR3 DNA sequence: TGTGCCAGCAGCCCTAGGGACTATGGCTACACCTTC.